What follows are 11 T cell receptor beta chains derived from one specimen sequenced in a study of blood T cell repertoires in COVID-19 (TCRdb year 2020). Library generation was performed with the immunoSEQ multiplex PCR assay. TCRdb stores this immuneACCESS table with in-frame sequences only. Part of the clones is absent; in the studies checked, under half of the shortfall reflects unresolved V genes, and no reason is known for the rest. The sample table shows 55,000 to 80,000 clones, and about 83% are seen once. The top ten constitute roughly 5.4% of the sample. Sequenced material: peripheral blood. These receptors came from a man aged 50 to 60 with active COVID-19.

The V and J genes are TRBV6-2 or TRBV6-3 and TRBJ1-2; 12 bases align to TRBD1. CDR1 and CDR2 (germline): MNHEY, SVGEGT. J was trimmed by 4 bases and V by 5 bases; bases with no gene match: 5. The CDR3 is made up of 15 amino acids. Here the CDR3 DNA reads TGTGCCAGCAGTGCCGGGACAGGGGGCGGCTATGGCTACACCTTC. Amino acids: CASSAGTGGGYGYTF.

The rearrangement uses TRBV5-1 and TRBJ2-1, with 9 bases lining up with TRBD1. The CDR3 is 13 residues long. Germline V gene data show CDR1 as SGHRS and CDR2 as YFSETQ. With V trimmed by 3 bases and J by 8 bases, 3 bases remained unmatched. The DNA of the CDR3 is TGCGCCAGCAGCTCGGGACAGGGTTATGAGCAGTTCTTC. This sequence encodes CASSSGQGYEQFF.

V and J are TRBV19 and TRBJ2-1; 15 bases align to TRBD2. The ends lost 6 bases at V and 4 bases at J; junction bases unmatched: 4. This CDR3 has 16 residues. Looked up from germline, CDR1 is LNHDA and CDR2 is SQIVND (reference sequence). In DNA, the CDR3 is TGTGCCAGTAGAAGGACTAGCGGGGGGGCTTACAATGAGCAGTTCTTC. Its translation: CASRRTSGGAYNEQFF.

The CDR3 DNA reads TGTGCCAGCAGCCCTCACGTGGGCGGGAGCACTGAAGCTTTCTTT. Encoded protein: CASSPHVGGSTEAFF. The chain employs TRBV9 and TRBJ1-1; unclear D gene. The V and J ends lost 4 bases and 4 bases respectively, with 17 bases between them. The CDR3 is 15 amino acids. From germline, CDR1 is SGDLS and CDR2 YYNGEE.

The chain links TRBV29-1 to TRBJ2-1, with 9 bases fitting TRBD2. Losses at the gene ends were 6 bases for V and 4 bases for J; bases not matched to a gene: 10. The germline gives CDR1 SQVTM, CDR2 ANQGSEA. This CDR3 is built from 15 residues. CDR3 DNA sequence: TGCAGCGTCTCGGGACTAGCCGGAGCGTACAATGAGCAGTTCTTC. Translating gives CSVSGLAGAYNEQFF.

Only one count was recorded for this clone. The J gene is TRBJ2-2, the V gene TRBV7-3; 7 positions agree with TRBD2. The CDR3 is 16 residues long. The V gene end was trimmed by 4 bases and the J gene end by 6 bases; junction bases not matched to a gene: 11. Looked up from germline, CDR1 is SGHTA and CDR2 is FQGTGA. The CDR3 protein is CASSSQTSRPPGELFF. Written as DNA, the CDR3 is TGTGCCAGCAGCTCTCAGACTAGCCGGCCCCCCGGGGAGCTGTTTTTT.

The V call is TRBV27, the J call TRBJ2-7, with 8 positions matching TRBD2. Germline-derived CDR1 and CDR2 are MNHEY and SMNVEV (reference sequence). Unmatched junction bases numbered 10, after V lost 6 bases and J lost 6 bases. The CDR3 covers 14 residues. CDR3 sequence: CASSLGLGLGEQYF. Here the CDR3 DNA reads TGTGCCAGCAGCCTGGGACTAGGACTAGGCGAGCAGTACTTC.

The CDR3, as DNA: TGTGCCAGTAGTCCCCAGGGCGCAGATACGCAGTATTTT. This translates into CASSPQGADTQYF. The rearrangement uses TRBV19 and TRBJ2-3; TRBD1 is a possible D gene (5 bases). The CDR3 loop spans 13 amino acids. Per the germline V gene, CDR1 is LNHDA and CDR2 is SQIVND (reference sequence). Trimming cost V 5 bases and J 4 bases, with 10 bases left between them.

The rearrangement links TRBV19 to TRBJ2-4; D unclear. Germline V CDR1 and CDR2: LNHDA, SQIVND (reference sequence). V lost 3 bases and J 6 bases, leaving 12 bases between the germline ends. This CDR3 has 14 amino acids. Here the CDR3 reads CASSMSVNVNIQYF. CDR3 DNA sequence: TGTGCCAGTAGTATGAGTGTTAATGTAAACATTCAGTACTTC.

The V gene is TRBV3-1 (or the pseudogene TRBV3-2), the J gene TRBJ2-1; TRBD2 aligns across 8 bases. The CDR3 is made up of 13 amino acids. With V trimmed by 7 bases and J by 6 bases, 5 bases remained unmatched. CDR1 is LGHDT and CDR2 is YNNKEL in the germline V gene (reference sequence). The CDR3 here is CASTDRGGNEQFF. The DNA for the CDR3 is TGTGCCAGCACCGACCGGGGGGGCAATGAGCAGTTCTTC.

The chain employs TRBV9 and TRBJ2-5, with D possibly matching TRBD1 (5 bases). CDR3 size: 15 residues. Trimming took off 0 bases at V and 5 bases at J, with 14 bases between the two ends. Germline loops: CDR1 SGDLS, CDR2 YYNGEE. In DNA, the CDR3 is TGTGCCAGCAGCGTAGTGGCTGGGGCAAGTGAGACCCAGTACTTC. Translating it yields CASSVVAGASETQYF. Drawing the rest from reference TRBV9 and TRBJ2-5, the complete variable domain is DSGVTQTPKHLITATGQRVTLRCSPRSGDLSVYWYQQSLDQGLQFLIQYYNGEERAKGNILERFSAQQFPDLHSELNLSSLELGDSALYFCASSVVAGASETQYFGPGTRLLVL.